These 27 T cell receptor beta chains share one sample of origin, sequenced in a study of beta chain features in type 1 diabetes. The investigators reverse transcribed all of the isolated RNA, so they sequenced expressed TCRB transcripts. Produced via immunoSEQ multiplex PCR; TCRdb's table is partial and in-frame only. Here the sample spans fewer than 550,000 clones, about 10% being singletons. Sequenced input: naive CD4+ T cells from blood. These TCRs come from a woman between 18 and 30 years old in good health.

The J gene is TRBJ2-7, the V gene TRBV29-1; D possibly uses TRBD1 or TRBD2 (7 bases each). The germline CDR1 and CDR2 sequences are SQVTM and ANQGSEA. This CDR3 is 11 amino acids long. The ends were cut back, 3 bases at V and 6 bases at J, with 9 bases in the middle. The CDR3 region is CSVDRGGEQYV. The CDR3 DNA follows: TGCAGCGTTGACAGGGGGGGCGAGCAGTACGTC.

This chain joins TRBV30 and TRBJ2-1; 8 positions match TRBD2. V gave up 3 bases and J gave up 2 bases; unmatched junction bases: 6. The CDR3 totals 15 residues. The germline CDR1 and CDR2 sequences are GTSNPN and SVGIG (reference sequence). In DNA, the CDR3 is TGTGCCTGGAGGACCCCGGGACTAGCCTACAATGAGCAGTTCTTC. Its protein product is CAWRTPGLAYNEQFF.

This clone showed up many times. The V and J genes are TRBV28 and TRBJ2-1, with 13 bases that match TRBD2. This CDR3 is built from 15 residues. With V trimmed by 5 bases and J by 6 bases, 4 bases remained unmatched. Germline-derived CDR1 and CDR2 are MDHEN and SYDVKM. The CDR3 sequence: CASSQTSGRPNEQFF. The CDR3 DNA follows: TGTGCCAGCAGTCAGACTAGCGGGAGGCCCAATGAGCAGTTCTTC.

This clone has just a few counts. The CDR3 DNA follows: TGTGCCAGCAGCCGTCGTGGGGGCTCTGGGGCCAACGTCCTGACTTTC. Protein product: CASSRRGGSGANVLTF. The gene calls are TRBV5-4 and TRBJ2-6; D may be TRBD1 or TRBD2 (5 bases each). The germline CDR1 and CDR2 sequences are SGHNT and YYREEE (reference sequence). The CDR3 is 16 residues long. V was shortened by 4 bases and J by 0 bases, with 11 bases between the two germline ends.

This clone was seen more than once but under ten times. The chain is built from TRBV10-3 and TRBJ2-5; TRBD1 matches 9 bases. Per germline, CDR1 ENHRY and CDR2 SYGVKD. V was clipped by 5 bases and J by 8 bases; unmatched bases: 12. The CDR3 totals 15 residues. The CDR3 loop is CAISLQGAVGDTQYF. CDR3 in DNA: TGTGCCATCAGTTTACAGGGGGCTGTGGGAGACACCCAGTACTTC.

This clone was counted only a few times. The genes are TRBV25-1 and TRBJ2-2; no clear D gene. The CDR3 is 15 residues long. Germline-derived CDR1 and CDR2 are MGHDK and SYGVNS. The germline V and J ends were trimmed by 0 bases and 3 bases, with 8 bases remaining between them. CDR3: CASSEYGSYTGELFF. Here the CDR3 DNA reads TGTGCCAGCAGTGAATACGGCAGCTACACCGGGGAGCTGTTTTTT. Looking up the rest from reference TRBV25-1 and TRBJ2-2 gives the full variable domain: EADIYQTPRYLVIGTGKKITLECSQTMGHDKMYWYQQDPGMELHLIHYSYGVNSTEKGDLSSESTVSRIRTEHFPLTLESARPSHTSQYLCASSEYGSYTGELFFGEGSRLTVL.

This clone showed up just a few times. V gene TRBV9 combines with J gene TRBJ1-4; D is unresolved. V gave up 0 bases and J gave up 8 bases, with 11 bases separating them. The germline V gene has CDR1 SGDLS and CDR2 YYNGEE. The CDR3 spans 14 residues. CDR3 sequence: CASSVGSSREKLFF. CDR3 DNA: TGTGCCAGCAGCGTAGGATCGAGCCGGGAAAAACTGTTTTTT.

This CDR3 reads CASSLAAINEQFF. As DNA, the CDR3 is TGTGCCAGCAGTTTAGCGGCCATAAATGAGCAGTTCTTC. The gene calls are TRBV28 and TRBJ2-1; no definite D call. Germline CDR1 reads MDHEN; CDR2 reads SYDVKM. This CDR3 has 13 residues. Trimming removed 2 bases from V and 7 bases from J, with 9 bases in between. Full variable domain (rest looked up from reference TRBV28 and TRBJ2-1): DVKVTQSSRYLVKRTGEKVFLECVQDMDHENMFWYRQDPGLGLRLIYFSYDVKMKEKGDIPEGYSVSREKKERFSLILESASTNQTSMYLCASSLAAINEQFFGPGTRLTVL.

This clone was seen a handful of times. The sample carries other DNA sequences with the same CDR3. CDR3 in amino acids: CASSVGGTDTQYF. CDR3 sequence (DNA): TGTGCCAGCAGCGTAGGCGGCACAGATACGCAGTATTTT. The chain uses TRBV9 and TRBJ2-3; D remains unclear. From germline, CDR1 is SGDLS and CDR2 YYNGEE. The CDR3 length is 13 residues. The V end was cut by 0 bases, the J end by 1 base, with 3 bases between.

This rearrangement joins TRBV7-2 to TRBJ2-5, with D tentatively TRBD1 or TRBD2 (5 bases each). V lost 3 bases and J lost 1, with 12 bases in between. Germline V gene sequence: CDR1 SGHTA, CDR2 FQGNSA. This CDR3 region has 15 residues. The CDR3 reads CASSFPMGPQETQYF. As DNA, the CDR3 is TGTGCCAGCAGCTTCCCTATGGGACCCCAAGAGACCCAGTACTTC. The whole variable domain, filled in from reference TRBV7-2 and TRBJ2-5, reads GAGVSQSPSNKVTEKGKDVELRCDPISGHTALYWYRQSLGQGLEFLIYFQGNSAPDKSGLPSDRFSAERTGGSVSTLTIQRTQQEDSAVYLCASSFPMGPQETQYFGPGTRLLVL.

This clone was counted between two and nine times. The V call is TRBV10-3, the J call TRBJ2-7; TRBD1 matches 8 bases. The CDR3 extends over 14 amino acids. Germline V CDR1 and CDR2: ENHRY, SYGVKD. Unmatched junction bases numbered 4, after V lost 0 bases and J lost 6 bases. CDR3: CAISESTGVAEQYV. CDR3 bases: TGTGCCATCAGTGAGTCGACAGGGGTCGCCGAGCAGTACGTC.

This chain connects TRBV15 to TRBJ1-1; 7 positions match TRBD1. The CDR3 extends over 13 amino acids. Germline CDR1 is LNHNV and CDR2 is YYDKDF (reference sequence). The junction had 3 bases not matched to a gene; V was cut back by 1 base and J by 7 bases. The CDR3 DNA is TGTGCCACCAGCAGAGCTCGGGACAGTGAAGCTTTCTTT. Protein product: CATSRARDSEAFF.

This clone has a handful of counts. The V gene is TRBV9, the J gene TRBJ2-3, with no clear D. The V and J ends lost 0 bases and 2 bases respectively, with 7 bases between them. The CDR3 totals 14 residues. The germline V gene has CDR1 SGDLS and CDR2 YYNGEE. The CDR3 bases are TGTGCCAGCAGCGTAGAGTTATACACAGATACGCAGTATTTT. Protein product: CASSVELYTDTQYF.

The V and J genes are TRBV7-2 and TRBJ1-1, with 7 nucleotides matching TRBD1. Germline V lookup: CDR1 SGHTA, CDR2 FQGNSA. Unmatched junction bases numbered 6, after V lost 5 bases and J lost 0 bases. The CDR3 loop spans 15 amino acids. CDR3 nucleotides: TGTGCCAGCAGCGGAAGACAGGGATTGAACACTGAAGCTTTCTTT. It translates to CASSGRQGLNTEAFF.

The V call is TRBV7-9, the J call TRBJ2-7, with D tentatively TRBD1 (5 bases). Looked up from germline, CDR1 is SEHNR and CDR2 is FQNEAQ (reference sequence). Trimming pared 6 bases from V and 3 bases from J, leaving 9 bases between. There are 12 residues in the CDR3. Here the CDR3 reads CASSSQGYEQYV. The CDR3 nucleotides read TGTGCCAGCAGTTCCCAGGGCTACGAGCAGTACGTC.

This clone was counted a few times. The J gene is TRBJ2-7, the V gene TRBV29-1; the match to TRBD2 covers 16 bases. The CDR3 loop spans 15 amino acids. Germline V gene data show CDR1 as SQVTM and CDR2 as ANQGSEA. Trimming removed 6 bases from V and 0 bases from J; junction bases left unmatched: 2. The CDR3 sequence is CSVGLAGGLSYEQYF. The CDR3 coding sequence is TGCAGCGTGGGACTAGCGGGAGGGCTCTCCTACGAGCAGTACTTC.

The chain employs TRBV18 and TRBJ1-2; 8 nucleotides match TRBD1. The CDR3 consists of 15 residues. Germline V gene lookup returns CDR1 KGHSH and CDR2 LQKENI. Germline trimming cut 3 bases from V and 4 bases from J; bases unmatched to any gene: 7. The CDR3 region has the DNA TGTGCCAGCTCACCGCGAGACAGGGGAGGCTATGGCTACACCTTC. This codes for CASSPRDRGGYGYTF.

A few counts support this clone. The rearrangement links TRBV9 to TRBJ2-1; 10 bases map to TRBD2. The CDR3 has 15 residues. CDR1 is SGDLS, CDR2 YYNGEE, per germline. V lost 3 bases, J lost 8 bases, and 8 bases stayed unmatched. CDR3 amino acids: CASSASGLATYEQFF. The CDR3 DNA sequence: TGTGCCAGCAGCGCCTCGGGACTAGCGACCTATGAGCAGTTCTTC. Complete variable domain (other parts from reference TRBV9 and TRBJ2-1): DSGVTQTPKHLITATGQRVTLRCSPRSGDLSVYWYQQSLDQGLQFLIQYYNGEERAKGNILERFSAQQFPDLHSELNLSSLELGDSALYFCASSASGLATYEQFFGPGTRLTVL.

In DNA, the CDR3 is TGTGCCAGCAGTGAGGTAGCGGGGGCCGAGCAGTACGTC. Translating gives CASSEVAGAEQYV. The chain recombines TRBV2 with TRBJ2-7, with 9 bases matching TRBD2. This CDR3 comprises 13 residues. The V gene end was trimmed by 3 bases and the J gene end by 6 bases; junction bases not matched to a gene: 3. Germline V gene lookup returns CDR1 SNHLY and CDR2 FYNNEI.

The chain recombines TRBV5-1 with TRBJ1-1; no reliable D call. The length of the CDR3 is 14 residues. Looked up from germline, CDR1 is SGHRS and CDR2 is YFSETQ. Trimming stripped 0 bases from V and 1 base from J, with 7 bases between. The CDR3 loop is CASSLETWNTEAFF. CDR3 sequence (DNA): TGCGCCAGCAGCTTGGAAACCTGGAACACTGAAGCTTTCTTT.

This clone has a handful of counts. The CDR3 here is CSVAAGIGAEAFF. The CDR3 nucleotides are TGCAGCGTTGCGGCGGGGATTGGCGCTGAAGCTTTCTTT. This chain joins TRBV29-1 and TRBJ1-1; no clear D. The CDR3 runs 13 residues. In germline, CDR1 is SQVTM, CDR2 ANQGSEA. V was clipped by 4 bases and J by 6 bases, with 15 bases between them.

The V gene is TRBV30, the J gene TRBJ1-3; D is ambiguous. CDR3 size: 13 residues. V was shortened by 2 bases and J by 1 base, with 6 bases between the two germline ends. Germline V gene lookup returns CDR1 GTSNPN and CDR2 SVGIG (reference sequence). The CDR3 loop is CAWSRDSGNTIYF. The CDR3 coding sequence is TGTGCCTGGAGTCGGGATTCTGGAAACACCATATATTTT. The entire variable domain, with the rest obtained from reference TRBV30 and TRBJ1-3, is as follows: SQTIHQWPATLVQPVGSPLSLECTVEGTSNPNLYWYRQAAGRGLQLLFYSVGIGQISSEVPQNLSASRPQDRQFILSSKKLLLSDSGFYLCAWSRDSGNTIYFGEGSWLTVV.

The rearrangement uses TRBV7-2 and TRBJ2-1; no reliable D call. Germline V gene sequence: CDR1 SGHTA, CDR2 FQGNSA. The V end lost 1 base, the J end lost 3 bases, and 7 bases lay between the germline ends. The CDR3 is 14 amino acids. The CDR3 loop is CASSLVSGYNEQFF. Written as DNA, the CDR3 is TGTGCCAGCAGCTTAGTGTCGGGCTACAATGAGCAGTTCTTC.

The J gene is TRBJ1-5, the V gene TRBV18; the D gene is possibly TRBD1 (5 bases). V dropped 6 bases and J dropped 0 bases, with 15 bases sitting between them. Germline V gene sequence: CDR1 KGHSH, CDR2 LQKENI. This CDR3 contains 16 residues. CDR3 nucleotide sequence: TGTGCCAGCTCCGCTTGGGGCGAGAGTAGCAATCAGCCCCAGCATTTT. It codes for CASSAWGESSNQPQHF. Full variable domain (missing parts from reference TRBV18 and TRBJ1-5): NAGVMQNPRHLVRRRGQEARLRCSPMKGHSHVYWYRQLPEEGLKFMVYLQKENIIDESGMPKERFSAEFPKEGPSILRIQQVVRGDSAAYFCASSAWGESSNQPQHFGDGTRLSIL.

This clone was detected a few times. This chain links TRBV6-5 with TRBJ1-6; 7 bases map to TRBD1. This CDR3 comprises 15 residues. From germline, CDR1 is MNHEY and CDR2 SVGAGI. With 2 bases clipped from V and 8 bases from J, the junction kept 6 bases outside the gene matches. The CDR3 sequence: CASSYTTGLDSPLHF. In DNA form, the CDR3 reads TGTGCCAGCAGTTACACGACAGGGTTGGATTCACCCCTCCACTTT.

The chain links TRBV7-3 to TRBJ2-1; D is uncertain. Trimming shortened V by 6 bases and J by 6 bases, and 12 bases separated the two germline ends. The CDR3 has 13 amino acids. CDR1 SGHTA and CDR2 FQGTGA come from the germline V gene. CDR3 sequence reads: CASSRSGPNEQFF. CDR3 in DNA: TGTGCCAGCAGTCGTAGTGGCCCCAATGAGCAGTTCTTC. Full variable domain (missing parts from reference TRBV7-3 and TRBJ2-1): GAGVSQTPSNKVTEKGKYVELRCDPISGHTALYWYRQSLGQGPEFLIYFQGTGAADDSGLPNDRFFAVRPEGSVSTLKIQRTERGDSAVYLCASSRSGPNEQFFGPGTRLTVL.

This clone came up once. The chain carries TRBV15 and TRBJ2-1, with D possibly TRBD1 on 6 matching bases. With 1 base removed from V and 9 bases from J, the gap between germline ends came to 19 bases. CDR1 and CDR2 from the germline V gene are LNHNV and YYDKDF (reference sequence). The CDR3 totals 16 residues. The CDR3 region is CATSRAGTGRWGEQFF. The CDR3 bases are TGTGCCACCAGCAGAGCGGGAACAGGGAGATGGGGTGAGCAGTTCTTC.